The 10 T cell receptor beta chains below were found in one sample sequenced in a study of radiotherapy plus CTLA-4 blockade in lung cancer. Only in-frame clones appear in the TCRdb table, and some are missing; sequencing was by immunoSEQ multiplex PCR. The top ten clones hold roughly 9.7% of a sample with some 70,000 clones, 79% of them seen once. Source: peripheral blood, taken from a patient treated with radiotherapy plus ipilimumab. The receptor source for this set is a human donor with non-small cell lung cancer who had a complete response to radiotherapy plus ipilimumab.

The chain recombines TRBV6-5 with TRBJ2-2, with a possible D match to TRBD2 (6 bases). V lost 8 bases and J lost 7, with 20 bases in between. This CDR3 spans 15 amino acids. Germline V gene lookup returns CDR1 MNHEY and CDR2 SVGAGI. CDR3 region: CASRPGLSLSGELFF. CDR3 nucleotides: TGTGCCAGCCGCCCGGGACTTTCTCTGAGCGGGGAGCTGTTTTTT.

This clone has a single count. The chain carries TRBV6-5 and TRBJ1-1; D gene unclear. Germline loops: CDR1 MNHEY, CDR2 SVGAGI. The germline V and J ends were trimmed by 0 bases and 0 bases, with 8 bases remaining between them. The CDR3 has 15 residues. The CDR3 here is CASSYSADLNTEAFF. In nucleotides, the CDR3 is TGTGCCAGCAGTTACTCGGCAGACCTGAACACTGAAGCTTTCTTT.

The V call is TRBV30, the J call TRBJ1-1; D is possibly TRBD1 (5 bases). V gave up 3 bases and J gave up 4 bases, with 12 bases separating them. The length of the CDR3 is 13 residues. Germline V gives CDR1 GTSNPN, CDR2 SVGIG (reference sequence). Written as DNA, the CDR3 is TGTGCCTGGAGGCCGAGTGGGGGCACTGAAGCTTTCTTT. Translating gives CAWRPSGGTEAFF.

J is TRBJ2-4 and V is TRBV28, with TRBD2 matching over 8 bases. Trimming at V came to 6 bases and at J to 0 bases, leaving 4 bases not matched to a gene. The CDR3 is 15 residues long. Germline loops: CDR1 MDHEN, CDR2 SYDVKM. As DNA, the CDR3 is TGTGCCAGCAGCTCCGGGGGGGTAGCCAAAAACATTCAGTACTTC. It translates to CASSSGGVAKNIQYF. The full variable domain, rest sourced from reference TRBV28 and TRBJ2-4, is DVKVTQSSRYLVKRTGEKVFLECVQDMDHENMFWYRQDPGLGLRLIYFSYDVKMKEKGDIPEGYSVSREKKERFSLILESASTNQTSMYLCASSSGGVAKNIQYFGAGTRLSVL.

The genes are TRBV25-1 and TRBJ1-4; TRBD1 matches 7 bases. Germline CDR1 is MGHDK and CDR2 is SYGVNS. V lost 2 bases and J lost 4; bases outside the gene matches: 4. This CDR3 region has 15 residues. The CDR3 DNA sequence: TGTGCCAGCAGTGAACCGGGACAGAGTAATGAAAAACTGTTTTTT. As protein: CASSEPGQSNEKLFF.

V gene TRBV4-1 combines with J gene TRBJ2-7, with D possibly being TRBD2 (6 bases). CDR3 size: 16 residues. The germline gives CDR1 MGHRA, CDR2 YSYEKL. Trimming removed 1 base at V and 3 bases at J, with 16 bases between. This CDR3 is CASSQVNSGLYYEQYV. The CDR3 nucleotides are TGCGCCAGCAGCCAAGTTAATAGCGGACTCTACTACGAGCAGTACGTC.

The gene calls are TRBV30 and TRBJ2-5, with a weak D call TRBD1 (6 bases). The CDR3 loop spans 13 amino acids. V was cut by 2 bases and J by 5 bases, with 12 bases left in between. Per germline, CDR1 GTSNPN and CDR2 SVGIG (reference sequence). CDR3 DNA sequence: TGTGCCTGGAGTCAGGGGCTGATCGAGACCCAGTACTTC. This codes for CAWSQGLIETQYF. The variable domain in full, completed from reference TRBV30 and TRBJ2-5, reads SQTIHQWPATLVQPVGSPLSLECTVEGTSNPNLYWYRQAAGRGLQLLFYSVGIGQISSEVPQNLSASRPQDRQFILSSKKLLLSDSGFYLCAWSQGLIETQYFGPGTRLLVL.

The V gene is TRBV12-1, the J gene TRBJ2-7; the D call in the table, TRBD2, was not verified against the DNA. TRBV12-1 is flagged as a pseudogene. The CDR3 spans 19 residues. The CDR3 DNA is TGTGCCAGCAGCCACCGACAGGGTTTAGCGGGAGGGCCGTCCTACGAGCAGTACGTC. This encodes CASSHRQGLAGGPSYEQYV.

This chain links TRBV7-8 with TRBJ1-5; no clear D. CDR1 and CDR2 from the germline V gene are SGHVS and FQNEAQ. This CDR3 spans 13 amino acids. The V gene lost 0 bases and the J gene lost 3 bases, with 3 bases spanning the gap. The CDR3 coding sequence is TGTGCCAGCAGCTTAGCTTCCAATCAGCCCCAGCATTTT. It encodes CASSLASNQPQHF. The whole variable domain, remainder taken from reference TRBV7-8 and TRBJ1-5, is GAGVSQSPRYKVAKRGQDVALRCDPISGHVSLFWYQQALGQGPEFLTYFQNEAQLDKSGLPSDRFFAERPEGSVSTLKIQRTQQEDSAVYLCASSLASNQPQHFGDGTRLSIL.

The gene calls are TRBV6-4 and TRBJ1-1; tentatively, D is TRBD1 (5 bases). CDR1 is MRHNA and CDR2 is SNTAGT in the germline V gene. The CDR3 length is 13 residues. Trimming cost V 6 bases and J 0 bases, with 8 bases left between them. DNA of the CDR3: TGTGCCAGCAGCAGGGCAATGAACACTGAAGCTTTCTTT. Translated, it gives CASSRAMNTEAFF.